One and the same sample provided the 12 T cell receptor beta chains below, sequenced in a study of tumor-infiltrating lymphocytes in primary liver carcinoma. Both blood RNA, taken from unsorted whole blood, and germline DNA were extracted. With approximately 470 ng total RNA as template and a constant-region primer, TCR beta cDNA was made. ARM-PCR was slightly modified, and three nested multiplex PCR rounds with it gave rise to the TCR beta libraries. TRBV1-TRBV30 forward primers paired with a C-beta reverse primer were used in the first two PCR rounds, which ran about 11 cycles each. One entry per CDR3 protein, called by TCRdb with MiXCR from the multiplex PCR reads. The top ten hold 17% of the sample, which has about 310,000 distinct CDR3 sequences, around three fifths seen once. Sequencing used peripheral blood. The receptors were gathered from a woman aged 25 to 39 with primary liver carcinoma and hepatitis B virus infection.

This clonotype has only one observation. A read error may be the cause here, since a much bigger clone is one base away. The V and J genes are TRBV6-2 or TRBV6-3 and TRBJ2-3; 9 bases match TRBD2. The ends lost 4 bases at V and 5 bases at J; junction bases unmatched: 4. The CDR3 has 14 residues. The germline gives CDR1 MNHEY, CDR2 SVGEGT. CDR3 sequence reads: CASSFGLAIDTQYF. CDR3 nucleotide sequence: TGTGCCAGCAGTTTCGGACTAGCGATAGATACGCAGTATTTT.

On this clonotype: One junction end does not reproduce the germline sequence, and a read error may be involved. The chain couples TRBV6-2 or TRBV6-3 to TRBJ1-5, with D tentatively TRBD1 (6 bases). Germline CDR1 MNHEY, CDR2 SVGEGT. CDR3 size: 14 residues. The CDR3 is CASNDYRVDQHQHF. The CDR3 DNA reads as TGTGCCAGCAACGACTACAGGGTTGATCAGCACCAGCATTTT.

This clonotype was detected a few times. This chain links TRBV6-1 with TRBJ2-7, with D perhaps being TRBD1 or TRBD2 (5 bases each). The CDR3 runs 15 residues. Trimming removed 7 bases from V and 0 bases from J, with 16 bases in between. Germline V gives CDR1 MNHNS, CDR2 SASEGT. The CDR3, as DNA: TGTGCCAGCATCCCAACCGGGACCAACTCCTACGAGCAGTACTTC. Protein sequence: CASIPTGTNSYEQYF.

The chain recombines TRBV6-2 or TRBV6-3 with TRBJ2-1; 9 bases align to TRBD1. The CDR3 has 20 amino acids. Germline V gene data show CDR1 as MNHEY and CDR2 as SVGEGT. V shed 7 bases, J shed 6 bases, and the junction held 25 bases outside the gene matches. The CDR3 region has the DNA TGTGCCAGCAACCCCGGCAGTTATGATCTGCCCGGGACAGGGCTCAATGAGCAGTTCTTC. This codes for CASNPGSYDLPGTGLNEQFF.

As regards this clonotype: The final CDR3 position lacks the conserved phenylalanine or tryptophan, pointing to a likely read error. The gene calls are TRBV11-2 and TRBJ2-4; perhaps TRBD1 as D (6 bases). Germline values: CDR1 SGHAT, CDR2 FQNNGV. The CDR3 totals 14 residues. The CDR3, as DNA: TGTGCCAGCAGCCGAGGGACAATGAAAAGCATTCAGTACATC. Its protein is CASSRGTMKSIQYI.

The table lists this clonotype with many counts. This chain connects TRBV29-1 to TRBJ1-4; no reliable D call. Trimming took off 4 bases at V and 6 bases at J, with 6 bases between the two ends. Looked up from germline, CDR1 is SQVTM and CDR2 is ANQGSEA. CDR3 length equals 11 residues. The CDR3: CSVGDHEKLFF. CDR3 in DNA: TGCAGCGTTGGAGACCATGAAAAACTGTTTTTT.

Concerning this clonotype: One base away lies a much larger clone, so this may be a sequencing read error. The rearrangement links TRBV29-1 to TRBJ2-3, with TRBD2 as a possible D gene (5 bases). This CDR3 has 14 residues. V was clipped by 4 bases and J by 3 bases, with 14 bases between them. The germline V gene has CDR1 SQVTM and CDR2 ANQGSEA. CDR3 sequence (DNA): TGCAGCGTTGGAGGAGTGGGAGTGACAGATACGCAGTATTTT. Residues: CSVGGVGVTDTQYF.

As concerns this clonotype: Without the conserved terminal phenylalanine or tryptophan, this CDR3 likely stems from a read error. The V call is TRBV4-1, the J call TRBJ2-7, with D tentatively TRBD1 (5 bases). V gave up 3 bases and J gave up 2 bases, with 14 bases separating them. There are 15 residues in the CDR3. The germline gives CDR1 MGHRA, CDR2 YSYEKL. The chain's CDR3 is CASSHSVTGAYEQYL. CDR3 bases: TGCGCCAGCAGCCACTCTGTCACAGGCGCCTACGAGCAGTACCTC.

The chain carries TRBV4-1 and TRBJ1-2; D remains unclear. This CDR3 has 15 residues. V dropped 0 bases and J dropped 8 bases, with 16 bases sitting between them. Germline V lookup: CDR1 MGHRA, CDR2 YSYEKL. The CDR3 spells CASSQDPAARRGYTF. The CDR3 bases are TGCGCCAGCAGCCAAGATCCGGCGGCGAGGAGGGGCTACACCTTC.

As regards this clonotype: A single base separates this from a much larger clone, so it may be a read error. This sequence joins TRBV4-1 and TRBJ1-1; maybe TRBD1 (5 bases). Trimming took 1 base from V and 11 from J, leaving 23 bases between them. CDR3 length: 16 residues. Looked up from germline, CDR1 is MGHRA and CDR2 is YSYEKL. CDR3 residues: CASSQARGAVTGGAFF. The CDR3 DNA is TGCGCCAGCAGCCAAGCTAGAGGGGCGGTCACAGGTGGGGCTTTCTTT.

This clonotype was detected only a few times. The chain couples TRBV13 to TRBJ2-5, with D possibly matching TRBD2 (6 bases). CDR1 and CDR2 from the germline V gene are PRHDT and FYEKMQ (reference sequence). The ends were cut back, 5 bases at V and 5 bases at J, with 18 bases in the middle. The CDR3 contains 15 residues. CDR3 loop: CASSPDRDSRETQYF. Here the CDR3 DNA reads TGTGCCAGCAGCCCCGACCGGGACTCAAGGGAGACCCAGTACTTC.

This clonotype was seen a single time. Sequence at one end of the junction differs from germline and may be a read error. The V call is TRBV11-1, the J call TRBJ2-2; D possibly corresponds to TRBD2 (6 bases). The germline CDR1 and CDR2 sequences are SGHAT and FQDESV (reference sequence). This CDR3 is 14 amino acids long. CDR3 region: CVSTFGGDTGELFF. CDR3 nucleotides: TGTGTCAGCACCTTTGGCGGGGACACCGGGGAGCTGTTTTTT.